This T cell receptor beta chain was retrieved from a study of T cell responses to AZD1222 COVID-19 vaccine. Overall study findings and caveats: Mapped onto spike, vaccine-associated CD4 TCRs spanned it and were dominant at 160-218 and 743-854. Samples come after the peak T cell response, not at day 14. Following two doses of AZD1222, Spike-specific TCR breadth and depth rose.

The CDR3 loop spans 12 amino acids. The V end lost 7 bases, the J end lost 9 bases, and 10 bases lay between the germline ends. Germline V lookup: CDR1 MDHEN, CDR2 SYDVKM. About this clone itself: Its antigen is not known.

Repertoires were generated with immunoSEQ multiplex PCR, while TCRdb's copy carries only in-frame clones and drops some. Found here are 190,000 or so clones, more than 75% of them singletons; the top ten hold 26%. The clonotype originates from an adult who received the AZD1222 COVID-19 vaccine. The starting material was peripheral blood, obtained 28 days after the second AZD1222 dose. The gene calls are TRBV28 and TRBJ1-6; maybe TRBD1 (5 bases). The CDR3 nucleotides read TGTGCCAGCACTGGGGGTAGTTCACCCCTCCACTTT. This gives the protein CASTGGSSPLHF. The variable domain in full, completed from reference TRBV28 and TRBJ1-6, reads DVKVTQSSRYLVKRTGEKVFLECVQDMDHENMFWYRQDPGLGLRLIYFSYDVKMKEKGDIPEGYSVSREKKERFSLILESASTNQTSMYLCASTGGSSPLHFGNGTRLTVT.